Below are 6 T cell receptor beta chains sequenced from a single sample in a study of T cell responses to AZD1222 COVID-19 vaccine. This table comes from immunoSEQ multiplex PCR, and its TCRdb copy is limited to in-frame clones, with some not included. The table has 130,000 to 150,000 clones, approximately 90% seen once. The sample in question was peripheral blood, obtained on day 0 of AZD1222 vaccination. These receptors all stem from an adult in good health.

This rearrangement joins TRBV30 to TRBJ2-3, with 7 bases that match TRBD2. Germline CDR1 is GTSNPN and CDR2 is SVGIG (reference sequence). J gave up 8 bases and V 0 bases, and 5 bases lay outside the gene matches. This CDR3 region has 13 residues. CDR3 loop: CAWSVSSGGTQYF. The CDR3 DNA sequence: TGTGCCTGGAGTGTTTCCTCGGGGGGTACGCAGTATTTT.

Written as DNA, the CDR3 is TGTGCCAGCACCACGGCCGTCGGAGAGCAGTACTTC. Its protein is CASTTAVGEQYF. The chain has TRBV27 and TRBJ2-7; D remains unclear. V dropped 7 bases and J dropped 7 bases, with 14 bases sitting between them. Looked up from germline, CDR1 is MNHEY and CDR2 is SMNVEV (reference sequence). The CDR3 sequence is 12 residues long.

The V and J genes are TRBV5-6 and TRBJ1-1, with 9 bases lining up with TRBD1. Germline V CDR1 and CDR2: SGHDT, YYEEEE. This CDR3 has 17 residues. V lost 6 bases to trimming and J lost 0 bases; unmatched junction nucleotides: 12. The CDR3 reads CASILARGQGMNTEAFF. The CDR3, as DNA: TGTGCCAGCATCCTCGCTCGAGGACAGGGGATGAACACTGAAGCTTTCTTT.

CDR3 residues: CASSHRDREYDEQFF. The CDR3 nucleotides read TGCGCCAGCAGTCATCGGGACAGGGAATATGATGAGCAGTTCTTC. The V and J genes are TRBV23-1 and TRBJ2-1; TRBD1 matches 9 bases. TRBV23-1 counts as an open reading frame of uncertain function. The CDR3 is made up of 15 amino acids. V lost 3 bases to trimming and J lost 8 bases; unmatched junction nucleotides: 8.

The CDR3 nucleotides read TGTGCCAGCAGTGAAGGCCAAGGGGAAATGGAAAAACTGTTTTTT. It is translated as CASSEGQGEMEKLFF. The rearrangement links TRBV6-1 to TRBJ1-4; possible D gene TRBD1, 5 bases. The germline V gene has CDR1 MNHNS and CDR2 SASEGT. The CDR3 is made up of 15 amino acids. Deletions cut 1 base from V and 8 bases from J, with 14 bases between.

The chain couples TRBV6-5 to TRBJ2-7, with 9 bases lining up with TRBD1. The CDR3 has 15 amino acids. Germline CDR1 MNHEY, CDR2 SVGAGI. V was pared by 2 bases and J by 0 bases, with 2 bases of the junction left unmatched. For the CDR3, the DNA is TGTGCCAGCAGTTACGGGGACAGGGTCTCCTACGAGCAGTACTTC. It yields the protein CASSYGDRVSYEQYF.